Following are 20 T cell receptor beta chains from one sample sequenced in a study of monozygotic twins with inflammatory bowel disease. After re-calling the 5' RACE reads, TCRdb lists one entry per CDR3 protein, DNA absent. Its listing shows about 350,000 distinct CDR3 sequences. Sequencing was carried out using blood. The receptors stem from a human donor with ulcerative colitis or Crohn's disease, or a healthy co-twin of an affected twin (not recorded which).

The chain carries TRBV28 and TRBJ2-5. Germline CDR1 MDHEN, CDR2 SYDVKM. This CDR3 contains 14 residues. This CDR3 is CASSLGTISGAQYF.

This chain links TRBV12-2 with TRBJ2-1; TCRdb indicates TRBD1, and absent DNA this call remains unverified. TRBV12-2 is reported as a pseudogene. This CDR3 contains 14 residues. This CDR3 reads CAIIGTGTYNEQFF.

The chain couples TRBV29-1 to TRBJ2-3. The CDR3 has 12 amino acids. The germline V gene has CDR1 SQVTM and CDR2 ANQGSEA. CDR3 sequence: CSVGPVTDTQYF.

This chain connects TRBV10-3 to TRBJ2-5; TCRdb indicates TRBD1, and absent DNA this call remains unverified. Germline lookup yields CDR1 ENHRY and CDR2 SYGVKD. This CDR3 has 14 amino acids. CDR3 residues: CAISEPTGQETQYF.

CDR3 residues: CASRETGGTYEQYF. V and J are TRBV19 and TRBJ2-7; the TCRdb D gene call, TRBD1, has no DNA to confirm it. CDR3 size: 14 residues. The germline V gene encodes CDR1 LNHDA and CDR2 SQIVND (reference sequence).

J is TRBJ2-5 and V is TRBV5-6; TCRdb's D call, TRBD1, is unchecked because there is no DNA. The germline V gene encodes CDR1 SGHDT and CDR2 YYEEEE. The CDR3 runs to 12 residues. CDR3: CASSLEAGAQYF.

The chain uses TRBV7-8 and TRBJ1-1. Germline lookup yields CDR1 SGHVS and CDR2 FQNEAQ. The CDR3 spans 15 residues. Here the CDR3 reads CASSLNIGGNTEAFF.

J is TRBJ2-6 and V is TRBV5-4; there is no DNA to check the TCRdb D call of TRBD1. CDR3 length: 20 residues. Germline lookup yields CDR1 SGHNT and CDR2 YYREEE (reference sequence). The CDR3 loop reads CASSLGSLSRDRSGANVLTF.

The CDR3 region is CASSARTARSYEQYF. The J gene is TRBJ2-7, the V gene TRBV2; TCRdb indicates TRBD2, and absent DNA this call remains unverified. This CDR3 comprises 15 residues. Germline CDR1 and CDR2: SNHLY and FYNNEI.

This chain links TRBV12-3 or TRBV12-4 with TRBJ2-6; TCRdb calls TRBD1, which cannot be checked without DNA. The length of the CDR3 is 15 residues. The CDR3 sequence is CASSVVPSGANVLTF.

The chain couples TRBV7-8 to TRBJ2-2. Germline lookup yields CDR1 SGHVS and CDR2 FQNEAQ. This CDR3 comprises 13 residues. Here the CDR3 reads CASSFGWTGELFF. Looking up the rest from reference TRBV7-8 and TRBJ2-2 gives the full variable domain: GAGVSQSPRYKVAKRGQDVALRCDPISGHVSLFWYQQALGQGPEFLTYFQNEAQLDKSGLPSDRFFAERPEGSVSTLKIQRTQQEDSAVYLCASSFGWTGELFFGEGSRLTVL.

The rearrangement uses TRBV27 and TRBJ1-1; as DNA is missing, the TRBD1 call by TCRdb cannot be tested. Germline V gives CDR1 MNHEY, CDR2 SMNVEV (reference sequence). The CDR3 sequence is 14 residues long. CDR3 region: CASRHTGGSPEAFF.

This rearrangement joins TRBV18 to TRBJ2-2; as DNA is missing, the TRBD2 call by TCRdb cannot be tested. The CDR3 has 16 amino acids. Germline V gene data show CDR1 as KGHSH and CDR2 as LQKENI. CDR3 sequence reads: CASSPLSGEPTGELFF.

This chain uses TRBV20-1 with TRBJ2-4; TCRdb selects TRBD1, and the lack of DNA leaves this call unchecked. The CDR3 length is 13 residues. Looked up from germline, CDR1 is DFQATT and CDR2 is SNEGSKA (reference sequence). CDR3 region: CSAMRPNQNIQYF.

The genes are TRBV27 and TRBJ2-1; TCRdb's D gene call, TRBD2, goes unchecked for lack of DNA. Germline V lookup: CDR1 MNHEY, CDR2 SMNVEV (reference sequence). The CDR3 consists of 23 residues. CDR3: CASTLWGADPGLAGGRDDNEQFF.

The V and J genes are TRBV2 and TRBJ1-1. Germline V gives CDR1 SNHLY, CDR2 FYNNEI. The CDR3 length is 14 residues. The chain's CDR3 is CASTFLEGTTEAFF. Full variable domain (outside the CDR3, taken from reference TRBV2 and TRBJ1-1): EPEVTQTPSHQVTQMGQEVILRCVPISNHLYFYWYRQILGQKVEFLVSFYNNEISEKSEIFDDQFSVERPDGSNFTLKIRSTKLEDSAMYFCASTFLEGTTEAFFGQGTRLTVV.

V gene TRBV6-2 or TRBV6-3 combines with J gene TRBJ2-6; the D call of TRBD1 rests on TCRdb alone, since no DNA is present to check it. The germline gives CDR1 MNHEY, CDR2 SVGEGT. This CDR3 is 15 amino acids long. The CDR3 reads CASSHQGDGANVLTF.

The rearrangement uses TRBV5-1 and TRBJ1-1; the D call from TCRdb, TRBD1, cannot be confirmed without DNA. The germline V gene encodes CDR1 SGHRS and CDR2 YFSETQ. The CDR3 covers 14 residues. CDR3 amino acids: CASSSEQGPPEAFF.

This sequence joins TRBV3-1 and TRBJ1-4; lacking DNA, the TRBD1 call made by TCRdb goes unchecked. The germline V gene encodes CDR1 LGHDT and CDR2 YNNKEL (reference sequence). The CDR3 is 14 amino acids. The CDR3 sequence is CASSPDRVEEKLFF.

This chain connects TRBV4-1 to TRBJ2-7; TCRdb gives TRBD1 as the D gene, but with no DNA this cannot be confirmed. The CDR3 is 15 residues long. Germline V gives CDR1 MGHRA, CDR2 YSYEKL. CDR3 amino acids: CASSLQVGPYYEQYF.